This T cell receptor beta chain was observed in a study of OX40 agonist ivuxolimab in advanced cancers. The V gene lost 6 bases and the J gene lost 0 bases, with 8 bases spanning the gap. Germline CDR1 and CDR2: MNHNS and SASEGT. The CDR3 consists of 13 residues. Using immunoSEQ multiplex PCR, the repertoire was profiled, and TCRdb retains in-frame clones only, with some absent. The sample has 69,000 or so clones, about nine tenths seen once. The clonotype comes from an adult with an advanced solid tumor such as melanoma, head and neck, liver or kidney cancer. The chain is built from TRBV6-1 and TRBJ1-2; D may be TRBD1 (5 bases). Source: CD4+ or CD8+ T cells sorted from blood, taken in a trial of the OX40 agonist ivuxolimab. The CDR3 bases are TGTGCCAGCAGGCCAGGGCCTAACTATGGCTACACCTTC. This encodes CASRPGPNYGYTF.